A selection of T cell receptor beta chains follows, all from one sample in a study of vaccination and CD4 T cells after COVID-19. TCRdb fed the PCR reads into MiXCR, producing one record per CDR3 protein. The sample carries about 11,000 distinct CDR3 sequences, approximately 43% recorded once. These receptors' antigens are unknown. The sample taken for sequencing was CD4+ T cells from blood, cultured in vitro. The receptors derive from a human donor who had recovered from COVID-19. Each CDR3 is given with its conserved first and last residue. The order of the fields is V gene, clone size, D gene, J gene, CDR3 protein, CDR3 DNA. The D gene is left open where the match is weak. Expanded clones get a size class; other rows say once, few or many, or leave the size out.

TRBV20-1	NA	NA	TRBJ1-3	CSASSGARGNTIYF	TGCAGTGCTAGCTCCGGGGCCAGGGGAAACACCATATATTTT
TRBV24-1	NA	NA	TRBJ2-2	CATSDFTGMGGELFF	TGTGCCACCAGTGATTTCACAGGGATGGGGGGGGAGCTGTTTTTT
TRBV10-1	few	NA	TRBJ2-3	CASSEGAGGDTQYF	TGCGCCAGCAGTGAGGGAGCAGGGGGGGATACGCAGTATTTT
TRBV30	few	TRBD2	TRBJ2-7	CAWKVAGAYEQYF	TGTGCCTGGAAGGTAGCGGGGGCCTACGAGCAGTACTTC
TRBV7-2	NA	NA	TRBJ1-1	CASSLRSVNTEAFF	TGTGCCAGCAGCTTACGGAGTGTGAACACTGAAGCTTTCTTT
TRBV2	medium-sized	TRBD2	TRBJ2-7	CASIAGELQYF	TGTGCCAGCATCGCGGGGGAACTACAGTACTTC
TRBV6-1	NA	NA	TRBJ2-7	CASRTMELGYEQYF	TGTGCCAGCAGGACTATGGAGTTGGGGTACGAGCAGTACTTC
TRBV19	NA	NA	TRBJ1-2	CASSGQLRSYTF	TGTGCCAGTAGTGGACAGCTACGTAGCTACACCTTC
TRBV15	few	TRBD1	TRBJ2-2	CATSRTGGRRELFF	TGTGCCACCAGCAGGACAGGGGGCCGGCGGGAGCTGTTTTTT
TRBV6-1	NA	TRBD1	TRBJ2-2	CASTGQGGAGELFF	TGTGCCAGCACGGGACAGGGAGGCGCCGGGGAGCTGTTTTTT